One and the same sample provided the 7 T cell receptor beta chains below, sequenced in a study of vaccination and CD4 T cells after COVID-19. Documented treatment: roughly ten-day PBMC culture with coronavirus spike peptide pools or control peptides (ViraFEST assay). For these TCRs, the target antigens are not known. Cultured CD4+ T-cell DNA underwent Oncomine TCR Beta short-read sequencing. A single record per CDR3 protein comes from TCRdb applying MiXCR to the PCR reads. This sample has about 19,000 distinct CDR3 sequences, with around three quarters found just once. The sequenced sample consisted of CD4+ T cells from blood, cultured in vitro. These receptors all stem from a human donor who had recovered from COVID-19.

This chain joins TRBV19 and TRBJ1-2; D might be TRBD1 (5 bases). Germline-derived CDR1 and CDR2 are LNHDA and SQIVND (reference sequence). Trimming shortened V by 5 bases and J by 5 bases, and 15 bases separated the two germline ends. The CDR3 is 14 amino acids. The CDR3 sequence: CASSSEGRAYGYTF. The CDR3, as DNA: TGTGCCAGTAGTTCAGAGGGACGGGCGTATGGCTACACCTTC.

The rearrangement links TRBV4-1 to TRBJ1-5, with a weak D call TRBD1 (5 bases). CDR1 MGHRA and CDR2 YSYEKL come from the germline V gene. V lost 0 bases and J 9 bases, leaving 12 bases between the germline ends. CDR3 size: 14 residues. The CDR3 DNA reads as TGCGCCAGCAGCCAAGACGGGGGAATGATGCCCCAGCATTTT. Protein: CASSQDGGMMPQHF.

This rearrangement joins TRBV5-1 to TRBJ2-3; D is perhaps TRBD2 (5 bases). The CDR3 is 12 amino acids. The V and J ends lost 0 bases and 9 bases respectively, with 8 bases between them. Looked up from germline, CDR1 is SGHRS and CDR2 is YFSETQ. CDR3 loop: CASSLEGATQYF. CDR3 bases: TGCGCCAGCAGCTTGGAGGGAGCCACGCAGTATTTT.

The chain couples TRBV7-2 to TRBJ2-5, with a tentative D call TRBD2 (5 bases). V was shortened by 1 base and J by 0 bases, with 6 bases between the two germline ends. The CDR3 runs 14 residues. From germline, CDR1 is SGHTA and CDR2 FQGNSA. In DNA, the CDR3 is TGTGCCAGCAGCTTAGGAGGGTACCAAGAGACCCAGTACTTC. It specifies CASSLGGYQETQYF.

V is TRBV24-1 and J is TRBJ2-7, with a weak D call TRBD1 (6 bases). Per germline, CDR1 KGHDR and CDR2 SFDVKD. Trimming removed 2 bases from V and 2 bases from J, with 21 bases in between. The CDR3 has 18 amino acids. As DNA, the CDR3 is TGTGCCACCAGTGATTCTATCCGCAGGGCAGGGGATCCCTACGAGCAGTACTTC. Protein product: CATSDSIRRAGDPYEQYF.

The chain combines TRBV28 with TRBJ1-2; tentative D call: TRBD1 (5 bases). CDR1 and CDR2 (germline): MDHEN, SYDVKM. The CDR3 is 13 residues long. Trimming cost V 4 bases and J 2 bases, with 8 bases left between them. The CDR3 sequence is CASSSGTNYGYTF. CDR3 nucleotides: TGTGCCAGCAGTTCAGGGACGAACTATGGCTACACCTTC.

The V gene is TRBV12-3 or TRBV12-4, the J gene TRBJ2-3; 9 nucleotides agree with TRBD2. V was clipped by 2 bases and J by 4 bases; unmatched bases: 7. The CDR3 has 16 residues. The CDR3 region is CASSLRAGGPADTQYF. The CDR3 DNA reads TGTGCCAGCAGTTTAAGGGCGGGAGGGCCGGCAGATACGCAGTATTTT.